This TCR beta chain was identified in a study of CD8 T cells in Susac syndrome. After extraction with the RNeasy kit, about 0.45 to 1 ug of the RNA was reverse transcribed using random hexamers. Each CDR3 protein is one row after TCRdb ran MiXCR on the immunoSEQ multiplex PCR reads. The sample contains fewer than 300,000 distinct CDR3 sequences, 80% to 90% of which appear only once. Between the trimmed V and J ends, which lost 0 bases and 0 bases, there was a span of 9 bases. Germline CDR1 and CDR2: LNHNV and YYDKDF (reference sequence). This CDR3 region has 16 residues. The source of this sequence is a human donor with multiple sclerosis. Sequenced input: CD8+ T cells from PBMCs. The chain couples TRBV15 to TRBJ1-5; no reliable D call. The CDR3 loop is CATSRESIPSNQPQHF. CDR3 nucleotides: TGTGCCACCAGCAGAGAGAGTATACCTAGCAATCAGCCCCAGCATTTT.